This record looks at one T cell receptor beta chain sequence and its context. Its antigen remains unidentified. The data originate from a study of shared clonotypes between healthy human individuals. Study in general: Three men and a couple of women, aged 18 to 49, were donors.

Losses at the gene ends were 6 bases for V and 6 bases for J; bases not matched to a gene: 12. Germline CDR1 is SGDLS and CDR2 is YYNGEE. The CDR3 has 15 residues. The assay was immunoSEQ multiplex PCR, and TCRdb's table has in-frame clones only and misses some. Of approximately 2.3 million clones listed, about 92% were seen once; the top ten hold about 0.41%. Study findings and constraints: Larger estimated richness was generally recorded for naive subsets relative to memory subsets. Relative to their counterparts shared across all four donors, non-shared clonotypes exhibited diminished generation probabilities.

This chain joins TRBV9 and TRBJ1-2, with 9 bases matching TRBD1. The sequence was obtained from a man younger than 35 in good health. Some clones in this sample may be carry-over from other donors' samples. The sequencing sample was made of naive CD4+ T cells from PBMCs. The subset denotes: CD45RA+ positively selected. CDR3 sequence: CASNLLTGGQDGYTF. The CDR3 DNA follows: TGTGCCAGCAACTTACTGACAGGGGGGCAGGATGGCTACACCTTC. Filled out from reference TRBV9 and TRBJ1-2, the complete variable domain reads DSGVTQTPKHLITATGQRVTLRCSPRSGDLSVYWYQQSLDQGLQFLIQYYNGEERAKGNILERFSAQQFPDLHSELNLSSLELGDSALYFCASNLLTGGQDGYTFGSGTRLTVV.